This T cell receptor (beta chain) was captured by sequencing in a study of blood T cell repertoires in COVID-19 (dated by TCRdb to about 2020). About the full investigation: Samples covering the acute and convalescent phases of COVID-19 were provided by collaborators in the United States, Italy and Spain. The prospective study material was composed of cDNA or gDNA derived from T cells, B-cell-depleted T cells, or PBMCs. Deeply sampled blood TCRbeta repertoires from subjects exposed to, actively infected with, or recovered from COVID-19 were included in the dataset. The repertoires were made available in a free public database intended to serve as a resource for research on the immune response to SARS-CoV-2. Samples came from the ongoing ImmuneRACE study (first 160 participants) plus 1,254 subjects from 6 global collaborators. Sample metadata almost always included a de-identified subject ID, COVID-19 status, age in years and sex. Where available, HLA class I and class II types were taken from metadata supplied by the sample provider and were not determined by assay-based typing.

Collaborating institutions collected whole blood in K2EDTA tubes following their own protocols. For TCRbeta analysis, collaborator samples were shipped as frozen whole blood, as isolated PBMCs, or as DNA extracted from either sample type. TCRbeta CDR3 regions were amplified from genomic DNA using the immunoSEQ Assay, a bias-controlled multiplex PCR. As for how the authors treated the data: Nucleated cell counts per sample were estimated from amplification of reference gene primers within the assay. Sequence reads were collapsed and filtered to measure the absolute abundance of every unique TCRbeta CDR3 rearrangement. For each sample, productive Simpson clonality was calculated as the square root of Simpson's diversity index over productive rearrangements. TCRdb took over this immuneACCESS table, retaining in-frame rearrangements with V and J assigned. Such tables are incomplete; in checked studies, under half of the missing clones stem from an unresolved V gene, and the remainder is unexplained. D and trimming were read from the DNA, whereas the V and J calls and clone size are those reported in that table. Counted in this sample were roughly 88,000 clones; roughly 72% of them appeared once. About 22% of the sample is held by the ten biggest clonotypes.

The paper as a whole reports these results and caveats: Clinical and demographic metadata were provided uncurated, with the amount varying by source and participant.

Regarding this clone: The specificity of this receptor is unknown. It has no much larger one-base neighbor in the sample; base qualities were not kept.

The germline V gene sets CDR1 to SNHLY and CDR2 to FYNNEI. Inclusive of the bounding cysteine and phenylalanine, the CDR3 is 14 residues long. Only the CDR3 DNA is retained, 42 bases long and in frame from the first base. V is reduced by 6 bases and J by 5 bases, leaving a spacing of 11 bases between them. The source is a woman aged 55-70 years in a cohort sampled during active or convalescent COVID-19. The sample comprised peripheral blood. The rearrangement combines TRBV2 with TRBJ1-6; the D region possibly corresponds to TRBD1 (5 bases align). CDR3 loop: CASSSQGNNSPLHF. The base sequence is TGTGCCAGCAGCTCCCAGGGTAATAATTCACCCCTCCACTTT.